This entry is about one T cell receptor beta chain. The antigen remains undetermined. The sort gate was single viable CD3+CD4+CD8-CD45RO+ cells for memory CD4+ T cells. Serum IgG to CMV pp150, pp28, p38 and p52 defined serostatus. Original handling: After removing out-of-frame reads, over 2 million distinct TCRbeta sequences remained. Measured with immunoSEQ multiplex PCR; TCRdb has only the in-frame clones, and not every one. The D gene and trimming were derived from the DNA, and the V and J assignments and clone size from that table. The sample lists tens of thousands of clones, 75% to 90% seen once, with approximately 0.92% in the top ten. This record comes from a study of memory CD4+ T cells and cytomegalovirus serostatus. Study-level points and caveats: Suggested: most of the CMV-linked TCR signature lies in CD4+ memory cells. Repertoires predicted CMV serostatus with median bootstrapped AUC of approximately 0.95.

V gave up 0 bases and J gave up 9 bases, with 9 bases separating them. Germline V CDR1 and CDR2: SEHNR, FQNEAQ (reference sequence). This CDR3 region has 13 residues. The sample consisted of memory CD4+ T cells from blood. The chain employs TRBV7-9 and TRBJ2-1, with D tentatively TRBD1 (6 bases). This sequence originates from an adult in good health and CMV-seronegative. The CDR3 DNA is TGTGCCAGCAGCTTAGCGAGGGGGACTGAGCAGTTCTTC. Amino acid sequence: CASSLARGTEQFF.